The 32 T cell receptor beta chains below were found in one sample sequenced in a study of blood T cell repertoires in COVID-19. Some clones are missing from TCRdb's copy, which holds only in-frame ones; the method was immunoSEQ multiplex PCR. Among roughly 250,000 clones, roughly three quarters were seen once, and the ten largest hold roughly 4.2%. Sequencing was carried out using peripheral blood. These receptors all come from a woman in her 40s with active or convalescent COVID-19.

The chain couples TRBV19 to TRBJ2-1; 10 bases match TRBD2. From germline, CDR1 is LNHDA and CDR2 SQIVND (reference sequence). The CDR3 extends over 15 amino acids. V lost 7 bases to trimming and J lost 8 bases; unmatched junction nucleotides: 11. CDR3 sequence: CASIPPGLATHEQFF. The CDR3 nucleotides are TGTGCCAGTATCCCCCCGGGACTAGCGACTCATGAGCAGTTCTTC. Using reference TRBV19 and TRBJ2-1 for the parts outside the CDR3, the full variable domain is DGGITQSPKYLFRKEGQNVTLSCEQNLNHDAMYWYRQDPGQGLRLIYYSQIVNDFQKGDIAEGYSVSREKKESFPLTVTSAQKNPTAFYLCASIPPGLATHEQFFGPGTRLTVL.

The chain is built from TRBV2 and TRBJ2-7, with TRBD1 identical over 7 bases. The germline V gene has CDR1 SNHLY and CDR2 FYNNEI. Trimming at V came to 9 bases and at J to 5 bases, leaving 10 bases not matched to a gene. This CDR3 is 13 amino acids long. CDR3 in amino acids: CASSVQGWHEQYV. The CDR3 DNA reads as TGTGCCAGTAGCGTACAGGGGTGGCACGAGCAGTACGTC.

The V call is TRBV9, the J call TRBJ2-7, with TRBD2 as a possible D gene (5 bases). V lost 0 bases and J lost 1, with 11 bases in between. CDR1 and CDR2 from the germline V gene are SGDLS and YYNGEE. The CDR3 extends over 15 amino acids. CDR3 bases: TGTGCCAGCAGCGTAGACGGCAGGACTTCCTACGAGCAGTACTTC. Translation: CASSVDGRTSYEQYF.

This clone has just one count. This chain joins TRBV18 and TRBJ2-1; TRBD1 matches 7 bases. Germline values: CDR1 KGHSH, CDR2 LQKENI. V gave up 6 bases and J gave up 0 bases; unmatched junction bases: 5. The CDR3 extends over 15 amino acids. This CDR3 is CASSQQGISYNEQFF. The CDR3 coding sequence is TGTGCCAGCTCCCAACAGGGGATCTCCTACAATGAGCAGTTCTTC.

The count of this clone is one. The V call is TRBV7-9, the J call TRBJ2-7; 7 positions agree with TRBD1. The CDR3 totals 15 residues. Trimming at V came to 4 bases and at J to 0 bases, leaving 6 bases not matched to a gene. Germline values: CDR1 SEHNR, CDR2 FQNEAQ (reference sequence). The CDR3 DNA sequence: TGTGCCAGCAGCTACGACAGGGCCTTCTCCTACGAGCAGTACTTC. Its protein product is CASSYDRAFSYEQYF.

The chain is built from TRBV27 and TRBJ2-1; D not certain. V lost 5 bases and J lost 15, with 26 bases in between. The length of the CDR3 is 15 residues. Germline V gene data show CDR1 as MNHEY and CDR2 as SMNVEV (reference sequence). The CDR3 protein is CASSPQPPQLRSSFF. CDR3 DNA sequence: TGTGCCAGCAGTCCCCAACCCCCTCAGTTACGTTCGTCGTTCTTC.

The chain recombines TRBV25-1 with TRBJ1-2, with D unclear. Between the trimmed V and J ends, which lost 6 bases and 5 bases, there was a span of 13 bases. The CDR3 spans 13 residues. CDR1 is MGHDK and CDR2 is SYGVNS in the germline V gene. The CDR3 here is CASRPSGEYGYTF. For the CDR3, the DNA is TGTGCCAGCAGGCCCAGTGGGGAGTATGGCTACACCTTC.

This clone occurred a few times. This rearrangement joins TRBV29-1 to TRBJ1-1; 8 nucleotides line up with TRBD1. The germline CDR1 and CDR2 sequences are SQVTM and ANQGSEA. Trimming removed 6 bases from V and 1 base from J; junction bases left unmatched: 7. The CDR3 has 14 amino acids. The CDR3 bases are TGCAGCGTACTCCAGGGGGCTCGGAACACTGAAGCTTTCTTT. This gives the protein CSVLQGARNTEAFF.

The chain employs TRBV6-1 and TRBJ2-7, with 9 bases lining up with TRBD1. Losses at the gene ends were 3 bases for V and 2 bases for J; bases not matched to a gene: 8. The CDR3 has 16 amino acids. Germline CDR1 reads MNHNS; CDR2 reads SASEGT. The CDR3 is CASSDPGQGIPYEQYF. The CDR3 DNA reads TGTGCCAGCAGTGACCCAGGACAGGGGATCCCCTACGAGCAGTACTTC.

At least ten counts were recorded for this clone. V and J are TRBV6-5 and TRBJ1-2, with no clear D. CDR3 length: 14 amino acids. Trimming stripped 5 bases from V and 3 bases from J, with 13 bases between. Germline assignment: CDR1 MNHEY and CDR2 SVGAGI. DNA of the CDR3: TGTGCCAGCAGTCGACGAGCAGAGGACTATGGCTACACCTTC. It translates to CASSRRAEDYGYTF.

The chain employs TRBV6-5 and TRBJ2-1, with TRBD2 matching over 12 bases. This CDR3 spans 15 amino acids. The ends lost 6 bases at V and 6 bases at J; junction bases unmatched: 6. Germline values: CDR1 MNHEY, CDR2 SVGAGI. The CDR3 nucleotides read TGTGCCAGCAGCCCCACTAGCGGGGGGATCAATGAGCAGTTCTTC. Translating gives CASSPTSGGINEQFF.

This chain connects TRBV15 to TRBJ2-2; 15 bases are shared with TRBD2. CDR1 is LNHNV and CDR2 is YYDKDF in the germline V gene (reference sequence). V lost 8 bases and J lost 7; bases outside the gene matches: 14. There are 18 residues in the CDR3. The CDR3 here is CATGGTSGGPFYVGELFF. The CDR3 nucleotides are TGTGCCACCGGAGGGACTAGCGGGGGGCCCTTCTACGTCGGGGAGCTGTTTTTT.

The chain couples TRBV27 to TRBJ1-5; TRBD1 matches 8 bases. CDR3 size: 16 residues. V was pared by 5 bases and J by 4 bases, with 10 bases of the junction left unmatched. Germline V gene sequence: CDR1 MNHEY, CDR2 SMNVEV (reference sequence). CDR3 coding DNA: TGTGCCAGCAGTAGGACCCAGGGGGCTGGAAATCAGCCCCAGCATTTT. Protein sequence: CASSRTQGAGNQPQHF.

This clone was picked up a small number of times. The chain combines TRBV3-1 (or the pseudogene TRBV3-2) with TRBJ1-1; D call uncertain. CDR3 size: 13 residues. V lost 0 bases and J 11 bases, leaving 13 bases between the germline ends. Germline assignment: CDR1 LGHDT and CDR2 YNNKEL (reference sequence). The CDR3 DNA sequence: TGTGCCAGCAGCCAAGATCCGAGGAGGACGGCTTTCTTT. It codes for CASSQDPRRTAFF.

The chain carries TRBV7-8 and TRBJ1-6, with D hard to call. The V gene lost 0 bases and the J gene lost 4 bases, with 16 bases spanning the gap. CDR1 is SGHVS and CDR2 is FQNEAQ in the germline V gene. The CDR3 has 18 amino acids. CDR3 amino acids: CASSLAPGGNLYNSPLHF. For the CDR3, the DNA is TGTGCCAGCAGCTTAGCCCCGGGAGGGAACTTATATAATTCACCCCTCCACTTT.

The rearrangement links TRBV14 to TRBJ1-2, with a tentative D call TRBD1 (6 bases). CDR3 size: 12 residues. V lost 4 bases to trimming and J lost 5 bases, with 8 bases between them. Germline assignment: CDR1 SGHDN and CDR2 FVKESK. The CDR3 is CASSRGQYGYTF. CDR3 in DNA: TGTGCCAGCAGCCGAGGACAGTATGGCTACACCTTC.

The V and J genes are TRBV9 and TRBJ2-5; the D gene is possibly TRBD2 (5 bases). Trimming removed 4 bases from V and 8 bases from J, with 12 bases in between. The CDR3 totals 12 residues. The germline V gene has CDR1 SGDLS and CDR2 YYNGEE. The CDR3 DNA reads as TGTGCCAGCAGCCGGGTAGGGAGAACCCAGTACTTC. Translated: CASSRVGRTQYF.

The chain combines TRBV9 with TRBJ1-1; perhaps TRBD1 as D (6 bases). Germline V gives CDR1 SGDLS, CDR2 YYNGEE. Trimming shortened V by 3 bases and J by 3 bases, and 12 bases separated the two germline ends. This CDR3 contains 14 residues. The CDR3 DNA follows: TGTGCCAGCAGCGCTACAGGGCGCGACACTGAAGCTTTCTTT. Translating it yields CASSATGRDTEAFF.

The V call is TRBV6-5, the J call TRBJ1-2; D not resolved. This CDR3 is built from 16 residues. Trimming left V 0 bases short and J 0 bases short, with 11 bases between. CDR1 MNHEY and CDR2 SVGAGI come from the germline V gene. The CDR3 reads CASSYSRVLTNYGYTF. Written as DNA, the CDR3 is TGTGCCAGCAGTTACTCGAGGGTGCTCACTAACTATGGCTACACCTTC.

This clone showed up just once. The chain combines TRBV6-6 with TRBJ2-1; the match to TRBD2 covers 10 bases. The length of the CDR3 is 15 residues. Trimming cost V 8 bases and J 3 bases; bases outside gene matches: 7. Germline V lookup: CDR1 MNHNY, CDR2 SVGAGI (reference sequence). CDR3: CASGSSGGSYNEQFF. CDR3 DNA: TGTGCCAGCGGCTCTAGCGGGGGAAGCTACAATGAGCAGTTCTTC.

This clone was seen more than once but under ten times. This chain uses TRBV10-3 with TRBJ2-3; 14 bases line up with TRBD2. J lost 0 bases, V lost 11 bases, and 13 bases had no gene match. Germline-derived CDR1 and CDR2 are ENHRY and SYGVKD. There are 18 residues in the CDR3. The CDR3, as DNA: TGTGCCGCGGGATCTGGGACTAGCGGGGGTGGGAGCACAGATACGCAGTATTTT. Amino acids: CAAGSGTSGGGSTDTQYF.

The chain has TRBV19 and TRBJ1-2, with TRBD1 identical over 7 bases. V trimming: 5 bases; J trimming: 4 bases; junction bases outside the gene matches: 7. Germline V CDR1 and CDR2: LNHDA, SQIVND (reference sequence). This CDR3 has 14 residues. In DNA, the CDR3 is TGTGCCAGTAGTGGGCCGGACAGGCTCTATGGCTACACCTTC. It yields the protein CASSGPDRLYGYTF.

This sequence joins TRBV4-1 and TRBJ2-7; a weak D match, TRBD2 (6 bases). The V and J ends lost 4 bases and 6 bases respectively, with 16 bases between them. Germline V CDR1 and CDR2: MGHRA, YSYEKL. The CDR3 spans 14 residues. For the CDR3, the DNA is TGCGCCAGCAGCCCCCTCCCCGGAGGGCTCGAGCAGTACTTC. Translation gives CASSPLPGGLEQYF.

The chain employs TRBV9 and TRBJ1-2, with D maybe TRBD1 (5 bases). CDR1 SGDLS and CDR2 YYNGEE come from the germline V gene. The CDR3 runs 14 residues. V was pared by 4 bases and J by 4 bases, with 14 bases between. The CDR3 nucleotides are TGTGCCAGCAGCCCCCGGACAATAGGCTATGGCTACACCTTC. It specifies CASSPRTIGYGYTF.

The gene calls are TRBV28 and TRBJ1-2, with D uncertain. The CDR3 extends over 13 amino acids. Germline V gene data show CDR1 as MDHEN and CDR2 as SYDVKM. Deletions cut 6 bases from V and 5 bases from J, with 13 bases between. This chain's CDR3 is CASREGGGYGYTF. CDR3 nucleotides: TGTGCCAGCAGGGAAGGCGGTGGTTATGGCTACACCTTC.

The chain recombines TRBV2 with TRBJ2-3; 7 bases are shared with TRBD1. The germline gives CDR1 SNHLY, CDR2 FYNNEI. J gave up 1 base and V 4 bases, and 2 bases lay outside the gene matches. The CDR3 sequence is 14 residues long. CDR3 region: CASSGGQGTDTQYF. The CDR3 DNA sequence: TGTGCCAGCAGTGGCGGACAGGGCACAGATACGCAGTATTTT.

This CDR3 reads CASNIGSYNSPLHF. The CDR3 region has the DNA TGTGCCAGCAACATCGGGAGTTATAATTCACCCCTCCACTTT. The chain couples TRBV25-1 to TRBJ1-6; D is ambiguous. The CDR3 is 14 residues long. CDR1 MGHDK and CDR2 SYGVNS come from the germline V gene. Trimming cost V 7 bases and J 4 bases, with 11 bases left between them.

The rearrangement links TRBV30 to TRBJ1-2; tentatively, D is TRBD1 (5 bases). Deletions cut 5 bases from V and 2 bases from J, with 12 bases between. CDR3 length equals 13 residues. Germline values: CDR1 GTSNPN, CDR2 SVGIG (reference sequence). DNA of the CDR3: TGTGCCTGGCAATCCCGGGGGAACTATGGCTACACCTTC. Residues: CAWQSRGNYGYTF.

The chain links TRBV29-1 to TRBJ1-4; 7 bases match TRBD1. The CDR3 runs 13 residues. The V segment lost 7 bases and the J segment 2 bases; nucleotides outside the gene matches: 4. Germline V gene lookup returns CDR1 SQVTM and CDR2 ANQGSEA. The CDR3 reads CSAQTGTNEKLFF. As DNA, the CDR3 is TGCAGCGCCCAGACAGGGACTAATGAAAAACTGTTTTTT.

Only one count was recorded for this clone. The genes are TRBV5-1 and TRBJ2-7, with a possible D match to TRBD1 (5 bases). This CDR3 spans 17 amino acids. Trimming shortened V by 0 bases and J by 9 bases, and 25 bases separated the two germline ends. Germline CDR1 and CDR2: SGHRS and YFSETQ. CDR3 loop: CASSLGPAGGQPVGQYF. The CDR3 coding sequence is TGCGCCAGCAGCTTGGGGCCAGCAGGTGGACAACCGGTAGGGCAGTACTTC.

J is TRBJ2-1 and V is TRBV27; D gene unclear. Germline-derived CDR1 and CDR2 are MNHEY and SMNVEV (reference sequence). The CDR3 covers 11 residues. The V gene lost 1 base and the J gene lost 10 bases, with 5 bases spanning the gap. CDR3 loop: CASSLWPEQFF. CDR3 DNA sequence: TGTGCCAGCAGTTTATGGCCCGAGCAGTTCTTC.

The chain has TRBV14 and TRBJ1-2; maybe TRBD1 (6 bases). CDR1 is SGHDN and CDR2 is FVKESK in the germline V gene. This CDR3 is built from 14 residues. Trimming pared 0 bases from V and 4 bases from J, leaving 9 bases between. CDR3 sequence reads: CASSQDRGGYGYTF. The CDR3 DNA reads as TGTGCCAGCAGCCAAGATCGAGGGGGCTATGGCTACACCTTC.